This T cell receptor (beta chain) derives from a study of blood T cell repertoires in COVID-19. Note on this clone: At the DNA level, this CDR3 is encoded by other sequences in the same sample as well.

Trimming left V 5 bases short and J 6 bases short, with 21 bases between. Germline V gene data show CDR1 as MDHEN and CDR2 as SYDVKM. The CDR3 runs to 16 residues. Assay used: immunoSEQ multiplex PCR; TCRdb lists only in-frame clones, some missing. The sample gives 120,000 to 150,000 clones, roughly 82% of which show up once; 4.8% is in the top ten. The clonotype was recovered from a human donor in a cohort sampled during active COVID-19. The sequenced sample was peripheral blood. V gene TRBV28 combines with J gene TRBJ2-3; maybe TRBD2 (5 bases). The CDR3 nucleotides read TGTGCCAGCAGTCCGACACTAGTGGGAAACGGGGATACGCAGTATTTT. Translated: CASSPTLVGNGDTQYF. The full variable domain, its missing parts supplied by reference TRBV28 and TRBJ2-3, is DVKVTQSSRYLVKRTGEKVFLECVQDMDHENMFWYRQDPGLGLRLIYFSYDVKMKEKGDIPEGYSVSREKKERFSLILESASTNQTSMYLCASSPTLVGNGDTQYFGPGTRLTVL.